The rows below give T cell receptor beta chains drawn from one sample of a study of blood T cell repertoires in COVID-19. Profiling relied on immunoSEQ multiplex PCR, and the TCRdb table lists in-frame clones only, not all of them. The data contain around 400,000 clones, approximately 87% of them seen just once; the ten biggest clones take up around 9.3%. The specimen was peripheral blood. Receptors were obtained from a woman in her twenties or thirties with COVID-19, enrolled during active disease. Both conserved end residues are part of each CDR3. The D gene is left open where the match is weak. Not every row has a clone size; where given, it reads once, few, many or a size class.

TRBD1 | TRBJ2-7 | NA | TRBV4-3 | TGCGCCAGCAGCCAAGATAGGACAGGGTGGGCCGAGCAGTACTTC | CASSQDRTGWAEQYF
TRBD2 | TRBJ2-7 | NA | TRBV27 | TGTGCCAGCAGTTCACCGGGACTAGCGGGGCCTTCGTACTTC | CASSSPGLAGPSYF
TRBD1 | TRBJ2-7 | few | TRBV4-3 | TGCGCCAGCAGCTACGGACAGGGCGAGACTTACGAGCAGTACTTC | CASSYGQGETYEQYF
TRBD1 | TRBJ1-3 | NA | TRBV15 | TGTGCCACCGGGCGGGACAGGGAGGGCTCTGGAAACACCATATATTTT | CATGRDREGSGNTIYF
TRBD2 | TRBJ2-1 | NA | TRBV11-3 | TGTGCCAGCAGCCGCCGGCTAGCGGGACACAATGAGCAGTTCTTC | CASSRRLAGHNEQFF
TRBD1 | TRBJ2-5 | once | TRBV5-6 | TGTGCCAGCAGCCCCCGGGACAGCAGAACAGAGACCCAGTACTTC | CASSPRDSRTETQYF
NA | TRBJ1-5 | NA | TRBV12-1 | TGTGCCAGCAAGGGAGAGGACAATCAGCCCCAGCATTTT | CASKGEDNQPQHF
NA | TRBJ1-1 | once | TRBV7-6 | TGTGCCAGCACCCCCTTTGGGGGAAAAGGGGGAGCAATGAACACTGAAGCTTTCTTT | CASTPFGGKGGAMNTEAFF
TRBD1 | TRBJ1-6 | NA | TRBV11-2 | TGTGCCAGCAGCTCCGGGACAGGGACTTCACCCCTCCACTTT | CASSSGTGTSPLHF
TRBD1 | TRBJ2-7 | NA | TRBV19 | TGTGCCAGTAGCCTACAGGGGCCATCCTCCTACGAGCAGTACTTC | CASSLQGPSSYEQYF
NA | TRBJ2-5 | NA | TRBV3-1/TRBV3-2 | TGTGCCAGCAGCCAAATGGGGGCTCAAGAGACCCAGTACTTC | CASSQMGAQETQYF
NA | TRBJ2-3 | NA | TRBV5-1 | TGCGCCAGCAGCCCCAGGGCCGTGGGAGATACGCAGTATTTT | CASSPRAVGDTQYF
NA | TRBJ2-7 | NA | TRBV9 | TGTGCCAGCAGCGTGGCGTTCGGGGAGCAGTACTTC | CASSVAFGEQYF
TRBD2 | TRBJ2-7 | NA | TRBV30 | TGTGCCTGGAGTGAGGGACTAGACGAGCAGTACTTC | CAWSEGLDEQYF
NA | TRBJ1-2 | few | TRBV5-4 | TGTGCCAGCAGCTCTCGATTCCTTGGCGCAGGGCGATACTATGGCTACACCTTC | CASSSRFLGAGRYYGYTF
TRBD1 | TRBJ1-2 | once | TRBV3-1/TRBV3-2 | TGTGCCAGCAGCCAAGATACAGGGGGTTACTATGGCTACACCTTC | CASSQDTGGYYGYTF
NA | TRBJ2-3 | NA | TRBV2 | TGTGCCCGCGCGGACTTAAGAGATACGCAGTATTTT | CARADLRDTQYF
TRBD1 | TRBJ2-7 | NA | TRBV6-5 | TGTGCCAGCAGCAGAGGGACAGTCCATGAGCAGTACTTC | CASSRGTVHEQYF
TRBD1 | TRBJ1-1 | many | TRBV28 | TGTGCCAGCAGGGGTCAGGGGGCTGCGAACACTGAAGCTTTCTTT | CASRGQGAANTEAFF
NA | TRBJ1-2 | NA | TRBV20-1 | TGCAGTGCTAGAGGGGGGCATGGCTACACCTTC | CSARGGHGYTF
TRBD1 | TRBJ2-7 | NA | TRBV19 | TGTGCCAGTAGTGCTTCTACAGGGGTCTACGAGCAGTACTTC | CASSASTGVYEQYF
TRBD2 | TRBJ2-1 | once | TRBV4-1 | TGCGCCAGCAGCCAAGTTTCTAGCGGGGGGGATGAGCAGTTCTTC | CASSQVSSGGDEQFF
TRBD2 | TRBJ2-5 | NA | TRBV5-1 | TGCGCCAGCAGCTCTAGCGGGGGGGCAACGACCCAGTACTTC | CASSSSGGATTQYF
TRBD1 | TRBJ2-7 | NA | TRBV7-7 | TGTGCTAGCAGCGCCGGGCAGGGGGTGTCCTACGAGCAGTACTTC | CASSAGQGVSYEQYF
NA | TRBJ2-5 | NA | TRBV7-2 | TGTGCCAGCAGTCTACCCCCAGAGACCCAGTACTTC | CASSLPPETQYF
NA | TRBJ1-1 | NA | TRBV5-1 | TGCGCCAGCAGCTTGGAGCGTGGGGCCTCTATTATTTTT | CASSLERGASIIF
NA | TRBJ1-5 | NA | TRBV3-1/TRBV3-2 | TGTGCCAGCAGCCAAAGCCCCAATCAGCCCCAGCATTTT | CASSQSPNQPQHF
TRBD2 | TRBJ2-2 | NA | TRBV14 | TGTGCCAGCAGCCAACTAGCGGGAGCGGGCACCGGGGAGCTGTTTTTT | CASSQLAGAGTGELFF
NA | TRBJ2-7 | NA | TRBV24-1 | TGTGCCACCAGTGATGCGGATTACGAGCAGTACTTC | CATSDADYEQYF
TRBD2 | TRBJ2-3 | NA | TRBV6-2/TRBV6-3 | TGTGCCAGCAGCCCGGGACTAGCGGGTACGCAGTATTTT | CASSPGLAGTQYF
TRBD2 | TRBJ2-1 | NA | TRBV10-3 | TGTGCCGCCCAACCGGGACTAGCGGGGAGCTCCTACAATGAGCAGTTCTTC | CAAQPGLAGSSYNEQFF
TRBD1 | TRBJ1-1 | once | TRBV29-1 | TGCAGCGGGGGGACAGCTGAAGCTTTCTTT | CSGGTAEAFF
TRBD2 | TRBJ2-1 | few | TRBV19 | TGTGCCAGTAGCACCCCAGCGGGAGGCTCCTACAATGAGCAGTTCTTC | CASSTPAGGSYNEQFF
NA | TRBJ2-7 | NA | TRBV10-3 | TGTGCCATCAGTGAGTCAACAGGCGTCTCCTACGAGCAGTACTTC | CAISESTGVSYEQYF
TRBD2 | TRBJ2-1 | NA | TRBV14 | TGTGCCAGCAGCCAACGGACTAGCACCTACAATGAGCAGTTCTTC | CASSQRTSTYNEQFF
TRBD1 | TRBJ2-3 | once | TRBV19 | TGTGCCAGTAGCCGTAATCCGGGACAGGGGGCAGATACGCAGTATTTT | CASSRNPGQGADTQYF
NA | TRBJ2-7 | once | TRBV2 | TGTGCCAGCAGTGATGAATGGGGGGTGTCGAGGGAGCAGTACTTC | CASSDEWGVSREQYF
NA | TRBJ1-1 | NA | TRBV11-2 | TGTGCCAGCAGCGTAGACCGGAACACTGAAGCTTTCTTT | CASSVDRNTEAFF
NA | TRBJ2-1 | NA | TRBV7-9 | TGTGCCAGCAGCTTATTACCCCGGGGGGCCGGATACAATGAGCAGTTCTTC | CASSLLPRGAGYNEQFF
NA | TRBJ2-5 | NA | TRBV6-1 | TGTGCCAGCAGTGAAGCTCCGGGTAGGAAGGAGACCCAGTACTTC | CASSEAPGRKETQYF
NA | TRBJ1-1 | few | TRBV30 | TGTGCCTGGAGTGTCGGCAGGGAAGCTTTCTTT | CAWSVGREAFF